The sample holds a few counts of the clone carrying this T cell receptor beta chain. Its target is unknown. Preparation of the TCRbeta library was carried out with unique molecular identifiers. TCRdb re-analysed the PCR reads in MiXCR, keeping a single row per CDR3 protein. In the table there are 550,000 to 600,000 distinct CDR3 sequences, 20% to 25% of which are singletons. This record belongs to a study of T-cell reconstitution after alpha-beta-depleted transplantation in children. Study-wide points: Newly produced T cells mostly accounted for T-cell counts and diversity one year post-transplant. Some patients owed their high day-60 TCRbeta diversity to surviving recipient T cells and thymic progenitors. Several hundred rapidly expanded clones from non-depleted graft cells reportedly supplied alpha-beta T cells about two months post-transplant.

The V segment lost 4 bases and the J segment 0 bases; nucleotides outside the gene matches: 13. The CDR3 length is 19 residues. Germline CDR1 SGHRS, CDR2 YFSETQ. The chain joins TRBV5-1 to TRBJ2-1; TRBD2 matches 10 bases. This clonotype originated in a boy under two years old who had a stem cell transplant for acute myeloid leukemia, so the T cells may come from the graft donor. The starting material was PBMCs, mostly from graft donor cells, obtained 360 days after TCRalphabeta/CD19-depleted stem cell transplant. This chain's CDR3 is CASSRSDSGGRSSYNEQFF. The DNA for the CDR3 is TGCGCCAGCAGCCGGAGCGATAGCGGGGGGCGGAGCTCCTACAATGAGCAGTTCTTC.